A selection of T cell receptor beta chains follows, all from one sample in a study of blood T cells in healthy people across ages. Each CDR3 protein is one row after TCRdb ran MiXCR on the 5' RACE reads. This table has 600,000 to 850,000 distinct CDR3 sequences, 20% to 25% appearing once. This same sample was also taken into another study, of T cells of mothers and their children.

Sequenced: blood. Source of these receptors: a boy aged 10-17 years in good health. Each CDR3 is given with its conserved first and last residue. Each record gives: V gene, clone size, CDR3 protein. A clone size is listed for some rows: how often the clone was seen (once, few, many), or a class if it is expanded.

V: TRBV19
size: NA
CDR3: CASSGPVSYGYTF

V: TRBV12-3/TRBV12-4
size: NA
CDR3: CASSDTGGPYTYNERFF

V: TRBV6-1
size: NA
CDR3: CASRNAGTGQETQYF

V: TRBV7-6
size: few
CDR3: CASSAPGRNYEQYF

V: TRBV5-4
size: NA
CDR3: CASSLGFRHTGELFF

V: TRBV6-6
size: many
CDR3: CASGETQETQYF

V: TRBV10-3
size: NA
CDR3: CAIASGSDEQYF

V: TRBV6-6
size: NA
CDR3: CASSYSRAGGYGYTF

V: TRBV5-1
size: NA
CDR3: CASSFGVTGLYEQYF

V: TRBV29-1
size: few
CDR3: CSVGRLLQETQYF

V: TRBV7-9
size: NA
CDR3: CASSPGTGRREGLFF

V: TRBV29-1
size: few
CDR3: CSAPGFGTTKTQYF

V: TRBV28
size: NA
CDR3: CASSFFRGWTYEQYF